This TCR beta chain was sequenced in a study of T-cell reconstitution after alpha-beta-depleted transplantation in children. General observations from the study: By one year post-transplant, T-cell counts and diversity largely arose from T cells that were newly produced. For some patients, TCRbeta diversity was high at day 60 because of recipient T cells and thymic progenitors that survived.

It was with unique molecular identifiers that the TCRbeta library was prepared. MiXCR was run by TCRdb on the PCR reads, yielding one entry per CDR3 protein. The sample lists 200,000 to 250,000 distinct CDR3 sequences, under 13% occurring once. The CDR3 extends over 13 amino acids. Germline values: CDR1 MNHEY, CDR2 SMNVEV (reference sequence). A note on this clonotype: Its antigen is as yet unknown. Since a much larger clone is just one base distant, this may be a read error.

The chain is built from TRBV27 and TRBJ1-2, with a possible D match to TRBD1 (5 bases). The clonotype comes from a child under two years old with acute myeloid leukemia, due to receive a stem cell transplant. Source: PBMCs, taken before TCRalphabeta/CD19-depleted stem cell transplant. In DNA form, the CDR3 reads TGTGTCAGCAGTTACGGGGCAAACTATGGCTACACCTTC. Translating it yields CVSSYGANYGYTF.